This TCR beta chain is drawn from a study of CD8 T cells in Susac syndrome. The ends were cut back, 1 base at V and 0 bases at J, with 6 bases in the middle. Germline V gives CDR1 SGHVS, CDR2 FNYEAQ. The CDR3 is 14 residues long. Negative isolation yielded CD8+ and CD4+ T cells; FACS enriched TEMRA cells. Notes on this clonotype: What it recognizes is unknown.

General observations from the study: An acknowledgment was made by the study that its TCR sequencing and HLA analysis involved relatively few individuals.

After extraction with the RNeasy kit, roughly 0.45 to 1 ug of the RNA was reverse transcribed using random hexamers. Amplification of TCR beta CDR3 was carried out by immunoSEQ multiplex PCR, which covered 54 Vbeta and 13 Jbeta segments. TCRdb re-derived calls from the immunoSEQ multiplex PCR reads in MiXCR, one entry per CDR3 protein. There are around 280,000 distinct CDR3 sequences in the sample; roughly 85% occur only once, and 0.095% to 0.14% lies in the top ten. V gene TRBV7-6 combines with J gene TRBJ2-5; TRBD1 might be the D (5 bases). The source is a human donor with multiple sclerosis. Sequencing was done on a sample of CD8+ T cells from PBMCs. The CDR3 DNA is TGTGCCAGCAGCTTAGGACAGAACCAAGAGACCCAGTACTTC. Translation: CASSLGQNQETQYF.